The 12 T cell receptor beta chains reported below all come from one sample, sequenced in a study of T cell changes during pregnancy in multiple sclerosis (dated by TCRdb to the late 2010s). The library relied on the immunoSEQ multiplex PCR assay. What TCRdb holds here is the immuneACCESS table cut down to in-frame rearrangements. Part of the clones is not present; checked against another copy, under half of the missing clones reflect an unresolved V gene, and the others are unexplained. The sample table shows roughly 38,000 clones, and 90% to 95% are seen once. Over 0.65% of the sample is held by the ten biggest clonotypes. Sequencing used CD4+ T cells from peripheral blood mononuclear cells, obtained in the second trimester of pregnancy. These receptor sequences come from a female donor in good health, enrolled as a control in a pregnancy study.

The gene calls are TRBV4-2 and TRBJ2-2; 7 positions match TRBD1. Trimming took 4 bases from V and 1 from J; bases not matched to a gene: 6. This CDR3 comprises 16 residues. Germline lookup yields CDR1 LGHNA and CDR2 YNFKEQ. The CDR3 here is CASSRTGTENTGELFF. CDR3 coding DNA: TGTGCCAGCAGCCGTACCGGGACAGAGAACACCGGGGAGCTGTTTTTT.

V is TRBV9 and J is TRBJ2-3; 13 bases are a match to TRBD2. Germline V lookup: CDR1 SGDLS, CDR2 YYNGEE. This CDR3 spans 19 amino acids. Trimming took 3 bases from V and 2 from J; bases not matched to a gene: 12. CDR3 sequence: CASSGPRTSGGRITDTQYF. CDR3 nucleotides: TGTGCCAGCAGCGGACCCCGGACTAGCGGGGGCCGCATCACAGATACGCAGTATTTT.

The chain carries TRBV18 and TRBJ2-5; 12 bases are shared with TRBD2. CDR3 length: 17 amino acids. Germline CDR1 reads KGHSH; CDR2 reads LQKENI. V lost 4 bases, J lost 2 bases, and 8 bases stayed unmatched. The CDR3 bases are TGTGCCAGCTCACTTCTAGCGGGGGGGCCCGGTCAAGAGACCCAGTACTTC. This codes for CASSLLAGGPGQETQYF.

V gene TRBV30 combines with J gene TRBJ2-1, with 7 bases aligning to TRBD1. Germline V CDR1 and CDR2: GTSNPN, SVGIG (reference sequence). CDR3 length: 12 residues. Trimming at V came to 4 bases and at J to 4 bases, leaving 1 base not matched to a gene. Here the CDR3 reads CAWTRGYNEQFF. The CDR3 DNA sequence: TGTGCCTGGACCAGGGGGTACAATGAGCAGTTCTTC.

V gene TRBV18 combines with J gene TRBJ2-1; a possible D gene is TRBD2 (5 bases). The CDR3 covers 14 residues. Between the trimmed V and J ends, which lost 2 bases and 5 bases, there was a span of 10 bases. Germline loops: CDR1 KGHSH, CDR2 LQKENI. The CDR3 DNA sequence: TGTGCCAGCTCACCAAGGTGGGAGAACAATGAGCAGTTCTTC. This gives the protein CASSPRWENNEQFF. The whole variable domain, filled in from reference TRBV18 and TRBJ2-1, reads NAGVMQNPRHLVRRRGQEARLRCSPMKGHSHVYWYRQLPEEGLKFMVYLQKENIIDESGMPKERFSAEFPKEGPSILRIQQVVRGDSAAYFCASSPRWENNEQFFGPGTRLTVL.

The chain couples TRBV11-1 to TRBJ2-2; D perhaps matches TRBD2 (6 bases). Trimming removed 5 bases from V and 0 bases from J, with 10 bases in between. The CDR3 is 15 residues long. Per the germline V gene, CDR1 is SGHAT and CDR2 is FQDESV (reference sequence). The CDR3: CASSPGGTNTGELFF. CDR3 bases: TGTGCCAGCAGCCCCGGAGGGACGAACACCGGGGAGCTGTTTTTT.

The chain recombines TRBV28 with TRBJ2-3; 7 bases agree with TRBD1. The V gene's germline CDR1 is MDHEN and CDR2 SYDVKM. V was pared by 3 bases and J by 0 bases, with 3 bases of the junction left unmatched. CDR3 size: 15 residues. DNA of the CDR3: TGTGCCAGCAGTTTTCGGACAGGAAGCACAGATACGCAGTATTTT. It specifies CASSFRTGSTDTQYF.

This chain joins TRBV6-5 and TRBJ2-5, with a tentative D call TRBD2 (6 bases). With 5 bases removed from V and 9 bases from J, the gap between germline ends came to 19 bases. The CDR3 is 14 amino acids. Germline values: CDR1 MNHEY, CDR2 SVGAGI. CDR3 DNA sequence: TGTGCCAGCAGTACCCTTGGTAGCGGACGGGCCCAGTACTTC. The encoded protein is CASSTLGSGRAQYF.

This rearrangement joins TRBV6-5 to TRBJ1-1; D possibly corresponds to TRBD1 (5 bases). This CDR3 comprises 15 residues. In germline, CDR1 is MNHEY, CDR2 SVGAGI. V lost 6 bases to trimming and J lost 0 bases, with 14 bases between them. The CDR3 DNA follows: TGTGCCAGCAGGGCCAGGGCGGGAATGAACACTGAAGCTTTCTTT. It encodes CASRARAGMNTEAFF.

V gene TRBV5-1 combines with J gene TRBJ2-1, with 7 bases aligning to TRBD2. Germline trimming cut 5 bases from V and 6 bases from J; bases unmatched to any gene: 20. Germline assignment: CDR1 SGHRS and CDR2 YFSETQ. The CDR3 runs 18 residues. The CDR3 protein is CASRATFWSGGRANEQFF. CDR3 in DNA: TGCGCCAGCAGGGCTACCTTTTGGTCGGGGGGACGGGCCAATGAGCAGTTCTTC.

The rearrangement uses TRBV4-1 and TRBJ2-5; D is perhaps TRBD1 (6 bases). There are 14 residues in the CDR3. The ends were cut back, 8 bases at V and 5 bases at J, with 18 bases in the middle. Germline CDR1 reads MGHRA; CDR2 reads YSYEKL. CDR3 region: CASRRGGSQETQYF. The DNA of the CDR3 is TGCGCCAGCCGAAGAGGGGGATCTCAGGAGACCCAGTACTTC.

The V gene is TRBV27, the J gene TRBJ1-6; D gene uncertain. The V gene's germline CDR1 is MNHEY and CDR2 SMNVEV (reference sequence). This CDR3 contains 15 residues. The germline V and J ends were trimmed by 7 bases and 0 bases, with 10 bases remaining between them. CDR3: CASKKESSYNSPLHF. The CDR3 DNA follows: TGTGCCAGCAAAAAGGAGAGCTCCTATAATTCACCCCTCCACTTT.